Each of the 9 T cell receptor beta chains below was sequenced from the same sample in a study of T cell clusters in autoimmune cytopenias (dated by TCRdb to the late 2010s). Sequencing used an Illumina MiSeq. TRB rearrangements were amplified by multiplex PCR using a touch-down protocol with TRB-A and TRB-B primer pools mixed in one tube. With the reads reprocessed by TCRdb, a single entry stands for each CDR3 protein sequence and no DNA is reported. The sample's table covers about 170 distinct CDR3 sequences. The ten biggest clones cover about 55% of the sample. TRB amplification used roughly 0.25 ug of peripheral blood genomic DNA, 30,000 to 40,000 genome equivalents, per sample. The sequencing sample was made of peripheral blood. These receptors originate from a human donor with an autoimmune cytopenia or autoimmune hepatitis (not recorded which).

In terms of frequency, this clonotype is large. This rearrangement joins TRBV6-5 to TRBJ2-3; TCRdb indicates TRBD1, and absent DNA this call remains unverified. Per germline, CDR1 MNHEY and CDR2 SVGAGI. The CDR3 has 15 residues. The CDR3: CASSPYGQGTDTQYF.

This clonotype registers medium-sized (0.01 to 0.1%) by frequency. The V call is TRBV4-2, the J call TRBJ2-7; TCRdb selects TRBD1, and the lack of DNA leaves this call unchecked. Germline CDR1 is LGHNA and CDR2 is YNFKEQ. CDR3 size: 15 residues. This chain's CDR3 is CASSQDRAGKNEQYF.

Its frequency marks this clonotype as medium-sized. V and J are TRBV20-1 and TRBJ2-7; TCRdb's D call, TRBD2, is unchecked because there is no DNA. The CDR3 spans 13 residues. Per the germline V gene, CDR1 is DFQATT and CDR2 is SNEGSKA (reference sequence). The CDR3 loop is CSALLAGVNEQYF.

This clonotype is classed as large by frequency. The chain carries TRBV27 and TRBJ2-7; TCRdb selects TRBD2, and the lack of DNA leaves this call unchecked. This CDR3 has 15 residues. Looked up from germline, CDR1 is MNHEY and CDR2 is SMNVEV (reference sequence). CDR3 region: CASSPGSGSVNEQYF.

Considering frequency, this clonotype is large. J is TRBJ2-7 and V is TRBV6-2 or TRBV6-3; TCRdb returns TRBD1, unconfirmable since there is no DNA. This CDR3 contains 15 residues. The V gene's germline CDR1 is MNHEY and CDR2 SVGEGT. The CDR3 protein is CASSPGTGEWSEQYF.

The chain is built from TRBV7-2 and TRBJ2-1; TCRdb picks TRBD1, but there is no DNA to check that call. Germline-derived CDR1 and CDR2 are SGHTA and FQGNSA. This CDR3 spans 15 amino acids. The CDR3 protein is CASSLGAATYNEQFF.

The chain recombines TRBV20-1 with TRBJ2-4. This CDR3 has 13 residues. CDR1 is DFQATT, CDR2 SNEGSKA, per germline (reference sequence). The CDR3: CSATELAKNIQYF.

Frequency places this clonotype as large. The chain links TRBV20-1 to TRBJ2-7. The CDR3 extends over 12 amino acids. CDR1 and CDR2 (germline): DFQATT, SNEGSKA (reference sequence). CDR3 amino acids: CSAKTGPYEQYF.

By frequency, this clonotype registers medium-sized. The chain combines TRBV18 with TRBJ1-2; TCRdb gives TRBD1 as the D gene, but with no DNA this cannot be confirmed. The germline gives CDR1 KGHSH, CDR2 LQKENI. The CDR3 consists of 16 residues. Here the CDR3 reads CASSPQPGQGFYGYTF.